This TCR beta chain came from a study of T cells in localized non-small cell lung cancer. The repertoire was sequenced with immunoSEQ multiplex PCR; TCRdb's copy has only in-frame clones and lacks some. The sample lists about a thousand clones, 30% to 35% occurring once. Germline V gene lookup returns CDR1 MDHEN and CDR2 SYDVKM. The V and J ends lost 7 bases and 8 bases respectively, with 12 bases between them. The CDR3 spans 12 residues. Study-wide results and limits: In adjacent lung, a median about 52 of the top 100 tumor clones were found. The study sequenced only one region of the tumor. As a result, intratumor heterogeneity could not be excluded and remains possible.

Adjacent lung lacking atypia came from at least 2 cm beyond the tumor margin. As regards this clone: The antigen remains unidentified.

Specimen: normal lung tissue next to the tumor, collected before any cancer treatment. V and J are TRBV28 and TRBJ2-1; maybe TRBD2 (6 bases). This sequence was found in an older female donor with stage I lung adenocarcinoma. Here the CDR3 reads CASNAGNYEQFF. The CDR3, as DNA: TGTGCCAGCAACGCGGGAAATTATGAGCAGTTCTTC.